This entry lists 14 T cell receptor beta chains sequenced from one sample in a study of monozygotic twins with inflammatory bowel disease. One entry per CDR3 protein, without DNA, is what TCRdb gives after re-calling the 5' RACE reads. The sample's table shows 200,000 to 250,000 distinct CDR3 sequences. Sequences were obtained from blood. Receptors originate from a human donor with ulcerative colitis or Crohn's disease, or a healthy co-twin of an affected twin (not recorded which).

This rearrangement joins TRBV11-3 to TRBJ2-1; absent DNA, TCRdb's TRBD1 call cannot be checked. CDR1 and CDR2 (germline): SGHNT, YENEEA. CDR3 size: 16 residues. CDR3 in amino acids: CASSAAGTVSYNEQFF.

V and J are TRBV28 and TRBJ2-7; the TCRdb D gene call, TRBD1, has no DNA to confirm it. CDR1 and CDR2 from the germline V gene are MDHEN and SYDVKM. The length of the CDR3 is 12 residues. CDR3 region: CASSLRGREQYF.

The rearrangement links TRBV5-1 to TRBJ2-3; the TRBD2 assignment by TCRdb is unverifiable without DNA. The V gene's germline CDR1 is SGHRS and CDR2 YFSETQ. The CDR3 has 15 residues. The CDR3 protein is CASSFRGGAGDTQYF. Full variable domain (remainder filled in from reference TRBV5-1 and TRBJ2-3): KAGVTQTPRYLIKTRGQQVTLSCSPISGHRSVSWYQQTPGQGLQFLFEYFSETQRNKGNFPGRFSGRQFSNSRSEMNVSTLELGDSALYLCASSFRGGAGDTQYFGPGTRLTVL.

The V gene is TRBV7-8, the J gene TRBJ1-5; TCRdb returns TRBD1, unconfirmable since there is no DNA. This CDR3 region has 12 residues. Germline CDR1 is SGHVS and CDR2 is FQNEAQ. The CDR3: CASTYQGGPQHF.

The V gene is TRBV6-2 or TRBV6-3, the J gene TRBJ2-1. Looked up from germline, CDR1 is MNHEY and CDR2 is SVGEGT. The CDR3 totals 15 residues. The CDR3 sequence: CASSYPTTWYNEQFF.

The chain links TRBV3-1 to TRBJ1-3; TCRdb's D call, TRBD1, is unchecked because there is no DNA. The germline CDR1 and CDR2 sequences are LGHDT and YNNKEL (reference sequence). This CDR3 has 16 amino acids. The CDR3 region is CASSQGTSFVRNTIYF. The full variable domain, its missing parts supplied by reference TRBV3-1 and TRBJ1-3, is DTAVSQTPKYLVTQMGNDKSIKCEQNLGHDTMYWYKQDSKKFLKIMFSYNNKELIINETVPNRFSPKSPDKAHLNLHINSLELGDSAVYFCASSQGTSFVRNTIYFGEGSWLTVV.

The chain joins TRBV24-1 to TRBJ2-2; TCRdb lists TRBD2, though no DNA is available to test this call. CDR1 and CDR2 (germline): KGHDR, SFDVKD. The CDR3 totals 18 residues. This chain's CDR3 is CATSERLAGGTHTGELFF.

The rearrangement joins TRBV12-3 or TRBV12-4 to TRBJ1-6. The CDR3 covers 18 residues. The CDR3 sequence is CASSQIDLGYSYNSPLHF.

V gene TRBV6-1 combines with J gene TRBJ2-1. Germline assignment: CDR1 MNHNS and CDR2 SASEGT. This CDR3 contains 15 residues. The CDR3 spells CASSETEESHNEQFF.

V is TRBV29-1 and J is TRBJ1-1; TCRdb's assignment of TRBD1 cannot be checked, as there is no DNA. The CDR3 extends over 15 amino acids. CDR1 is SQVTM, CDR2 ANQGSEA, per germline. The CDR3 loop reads CSVPSRDGLNTKAFF.

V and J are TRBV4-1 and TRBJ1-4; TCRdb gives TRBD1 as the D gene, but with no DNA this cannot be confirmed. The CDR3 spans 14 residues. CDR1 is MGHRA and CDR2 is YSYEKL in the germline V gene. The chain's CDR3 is CASAPGRIDEKLFF.

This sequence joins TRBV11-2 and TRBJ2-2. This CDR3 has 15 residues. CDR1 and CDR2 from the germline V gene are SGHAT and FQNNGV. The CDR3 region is CASSQKVWGTGELFF.

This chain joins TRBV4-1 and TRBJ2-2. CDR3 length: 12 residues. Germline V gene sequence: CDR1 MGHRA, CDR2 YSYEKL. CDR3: CASSYLTGELFF.

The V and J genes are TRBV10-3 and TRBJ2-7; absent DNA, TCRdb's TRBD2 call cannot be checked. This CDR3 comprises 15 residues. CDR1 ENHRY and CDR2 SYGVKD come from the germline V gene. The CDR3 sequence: CAISEASGRTREQYF.